The rows below give T cell receptor beta chains drawn from one sample of a study of blood T cells in healthy people across ages. TCRdb independently ran MiXCR on the 5' RACE reads; one entry per CDR3 protein. The sample lists 800,000 to 950,000 distinct CDR3 sequences, roughly 52% occurring once. Sequenced: blood. The receptors derive from a man under 40 in good health. The conserved cysteine and the conserved F or W are not part of the CDR3 here.

V | CDR3
TRBV19 | ASRRGLDTSTYEQY
TRBV7-2 | AFRQGMNTEAF
TRBV6-1 | ASKDQTGSYEQY
TRBV27 | ASRAGTSGYNEQF
TRBV7-2 | ASSVSQNTEAF
TRBV28 | ASSLPMPGLSTDTQY
TRBV6-5 | ASSRTATYNEQY
TRBV29-1 | SSQGGGPGETQY
TRBV10-3 | AISESGDPSYGYT
TRBV29-1 | SVGRRMEDIQY
TRBV4-2 | ASSQDYRAGYT
TRBV12-3/TRBV12-4 | ASSFLQGANEKLF
TRBV6-2/TRBV6-3 | ATTMDRRKETQY
TRBV12-3/TRBV12-4 | ASRSNRDFTDTQY
TRBV4-3 | ASSQDIAGGTYEQY
TRBV9 | ASSVGQGENQPQH
TRBV20-1 | SARDGRVQETQF
TRBV9 | ASSVVPAGGLRDNEQY
TRBV7-9 | ASSHILGGANVLT
TRBV5-1 | ASTLGNEQF
TRBV2 | ASSARVGDNSPLH
TRBV5-1 | ASSLGATNTGETQY
TRBV10-3 | AIRSQGPDTQY
TRBV20-1 | SARTGRGRTGELF
TRBV21-1 | ASSKSGYEQY
TRBV20-1 | SARNAGRVNYEQY
TRBV2 | AKGTGFSYGYT
TRBV7-2 | ASSKRQPYGYT
TRBV13 | ASSLERGRTDTQY
TRBV4-1 | ASSQDGLAGGTQY
TRBV11-2 | ASSLDFRVGETQY